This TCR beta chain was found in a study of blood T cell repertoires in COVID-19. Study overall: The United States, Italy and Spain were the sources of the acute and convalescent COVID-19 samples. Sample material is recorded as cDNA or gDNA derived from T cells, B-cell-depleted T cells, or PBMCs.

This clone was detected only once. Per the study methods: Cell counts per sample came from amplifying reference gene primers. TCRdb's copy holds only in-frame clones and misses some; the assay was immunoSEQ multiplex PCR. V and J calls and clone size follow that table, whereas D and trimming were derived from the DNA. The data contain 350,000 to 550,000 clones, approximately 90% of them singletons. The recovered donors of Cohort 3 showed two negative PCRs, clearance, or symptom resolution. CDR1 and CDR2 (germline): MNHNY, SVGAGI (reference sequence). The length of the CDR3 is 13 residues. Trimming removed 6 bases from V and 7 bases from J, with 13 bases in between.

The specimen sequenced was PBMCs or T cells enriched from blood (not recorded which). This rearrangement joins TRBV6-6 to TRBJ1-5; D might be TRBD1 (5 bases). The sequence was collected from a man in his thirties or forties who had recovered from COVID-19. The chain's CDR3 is CASSRGSGQPQHF. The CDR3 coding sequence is TGTGCCAGCAGCCGGGGGTCCGGACAGCCCCAGCATTTT.